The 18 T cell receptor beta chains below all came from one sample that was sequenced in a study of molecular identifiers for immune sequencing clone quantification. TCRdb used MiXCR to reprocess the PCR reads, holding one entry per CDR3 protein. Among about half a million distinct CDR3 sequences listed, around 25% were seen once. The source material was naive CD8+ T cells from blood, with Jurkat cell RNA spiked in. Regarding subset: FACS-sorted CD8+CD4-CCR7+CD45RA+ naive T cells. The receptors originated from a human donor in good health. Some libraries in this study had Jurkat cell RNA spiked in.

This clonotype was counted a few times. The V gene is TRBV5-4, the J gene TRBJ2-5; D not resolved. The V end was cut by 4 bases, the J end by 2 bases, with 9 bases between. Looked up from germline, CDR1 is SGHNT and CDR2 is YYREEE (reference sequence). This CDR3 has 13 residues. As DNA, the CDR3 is TGTGCCAGCAGCCAAGAGTTACAAGAGACCCAGTACTTC. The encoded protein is CASSQELQETQYF.

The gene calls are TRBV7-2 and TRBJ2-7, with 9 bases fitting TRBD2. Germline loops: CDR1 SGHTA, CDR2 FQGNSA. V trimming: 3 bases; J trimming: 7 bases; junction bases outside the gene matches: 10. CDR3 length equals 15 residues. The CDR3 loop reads CASSFLAGSNKEQYF. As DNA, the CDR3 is TGTGCCAGCAGCTTCCTAGCGGGATCAAATAAGGAGCAGTACTTC.

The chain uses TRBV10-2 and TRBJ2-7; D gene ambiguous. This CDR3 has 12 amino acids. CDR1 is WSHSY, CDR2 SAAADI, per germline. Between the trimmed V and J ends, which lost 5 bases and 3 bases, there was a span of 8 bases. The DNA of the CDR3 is TGCGCCAGCAGTCGTGAACTCTACGAGCAGTACTTC. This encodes CASSRELYEQYF.

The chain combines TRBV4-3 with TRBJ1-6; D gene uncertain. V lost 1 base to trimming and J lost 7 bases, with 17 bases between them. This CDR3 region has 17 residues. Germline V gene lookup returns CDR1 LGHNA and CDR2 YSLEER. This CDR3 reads CASSQAPHGSGNSPLHF. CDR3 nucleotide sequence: TGCGCCAGCAGCCAAGCCCCGCACGGGTCTGGGAATTCACCCCTCCACTTT.

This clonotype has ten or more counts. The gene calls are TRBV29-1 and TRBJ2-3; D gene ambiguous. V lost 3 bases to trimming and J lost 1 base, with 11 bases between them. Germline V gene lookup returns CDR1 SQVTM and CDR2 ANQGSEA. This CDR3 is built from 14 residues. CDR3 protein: CSVDGQYGTDTQYF. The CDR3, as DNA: TGCAGCGTTGATGGCCAGTACGGCACAGATACGCAGTATTTT.

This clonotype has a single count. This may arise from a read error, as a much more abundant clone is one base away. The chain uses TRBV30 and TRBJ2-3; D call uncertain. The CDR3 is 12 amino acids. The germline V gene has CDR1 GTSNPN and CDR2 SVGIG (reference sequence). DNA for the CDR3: TGTGCCCGGAGTTTAGGTACAGATACGCAGTATTTT. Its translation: CARSLGTDTQYF.

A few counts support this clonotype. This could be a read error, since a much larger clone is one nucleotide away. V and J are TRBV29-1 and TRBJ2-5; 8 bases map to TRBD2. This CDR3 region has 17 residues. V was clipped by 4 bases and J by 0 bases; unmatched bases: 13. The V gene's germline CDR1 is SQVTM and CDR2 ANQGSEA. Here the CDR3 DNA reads TGCAGCGTTGGAGAATGGGCCCGGGGGGGGTACCAAGAGACCCAGTACTTC. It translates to CSVGEWARGGYQETQYF.

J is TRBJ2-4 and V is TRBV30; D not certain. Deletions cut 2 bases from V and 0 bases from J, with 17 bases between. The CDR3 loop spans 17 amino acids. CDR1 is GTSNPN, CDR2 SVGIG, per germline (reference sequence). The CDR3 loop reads CAWSKGELNIAKNIQYF. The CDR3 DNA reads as TGTGCCTGGAGTAAAGGAGAACTAAATATAGCCAAAAACATTCAGTACTTC.

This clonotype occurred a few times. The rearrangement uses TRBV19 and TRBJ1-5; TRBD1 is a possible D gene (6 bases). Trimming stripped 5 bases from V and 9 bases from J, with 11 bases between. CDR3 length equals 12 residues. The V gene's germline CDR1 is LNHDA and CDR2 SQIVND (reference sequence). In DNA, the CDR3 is TGTGCCAGTAGTCTACAGGGCCCGCCCCAGCATTTT. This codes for CASSLQGPPQHF.

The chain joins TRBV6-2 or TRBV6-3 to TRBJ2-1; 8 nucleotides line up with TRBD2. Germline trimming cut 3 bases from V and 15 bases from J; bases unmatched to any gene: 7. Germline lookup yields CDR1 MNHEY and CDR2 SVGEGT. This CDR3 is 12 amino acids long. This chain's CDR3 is CASSYWGTSLFF. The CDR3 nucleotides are TGTGCCAGCAGTTATTGGGGGACTAGTCTGTTCTTC.

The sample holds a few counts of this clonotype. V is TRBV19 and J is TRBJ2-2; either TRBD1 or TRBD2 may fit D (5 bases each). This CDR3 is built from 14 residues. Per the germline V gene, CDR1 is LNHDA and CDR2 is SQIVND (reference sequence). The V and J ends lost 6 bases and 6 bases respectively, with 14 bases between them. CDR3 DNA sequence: TGTGCCAGTAGGATGGGGGAGCTGTCCGGGGAGCTGTTTTTT. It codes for CASRMGELSGELFF.

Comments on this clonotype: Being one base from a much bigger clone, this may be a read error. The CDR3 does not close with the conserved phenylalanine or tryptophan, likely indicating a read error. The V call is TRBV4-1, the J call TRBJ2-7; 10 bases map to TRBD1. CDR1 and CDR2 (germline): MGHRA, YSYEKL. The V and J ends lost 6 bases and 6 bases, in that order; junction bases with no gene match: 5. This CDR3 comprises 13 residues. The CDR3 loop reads CASRETGGREQYS. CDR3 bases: TGCGCCAGCAGAGAGACAGGGGGCCGCGAGCAGTACTCC.

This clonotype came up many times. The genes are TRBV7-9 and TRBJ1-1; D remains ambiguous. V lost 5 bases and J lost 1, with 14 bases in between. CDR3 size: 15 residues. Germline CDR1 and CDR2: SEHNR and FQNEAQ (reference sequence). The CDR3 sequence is CASSPWGGKNTEAFF. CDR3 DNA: TGTGCCAGCAGCCCATGGGGAGGGAAGAACACTGAAGCTTTCTTT.

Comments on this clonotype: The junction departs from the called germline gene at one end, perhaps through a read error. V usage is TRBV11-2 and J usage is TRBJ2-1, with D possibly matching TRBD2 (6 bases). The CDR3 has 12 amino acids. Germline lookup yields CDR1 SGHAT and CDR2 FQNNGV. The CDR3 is CASSLVPAGQFF. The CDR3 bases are TGTGCTAGCAGCTTAGTTCCAGCGGGGCAGTTCTTC.

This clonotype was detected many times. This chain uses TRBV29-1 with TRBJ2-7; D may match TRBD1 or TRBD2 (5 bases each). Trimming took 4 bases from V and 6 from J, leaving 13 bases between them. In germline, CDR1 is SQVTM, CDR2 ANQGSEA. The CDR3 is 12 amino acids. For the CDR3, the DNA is TGCAGCGTTGCAGAGGGGTTGCGCGAGCAGTACTTC. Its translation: CSVAEGLREQYF.

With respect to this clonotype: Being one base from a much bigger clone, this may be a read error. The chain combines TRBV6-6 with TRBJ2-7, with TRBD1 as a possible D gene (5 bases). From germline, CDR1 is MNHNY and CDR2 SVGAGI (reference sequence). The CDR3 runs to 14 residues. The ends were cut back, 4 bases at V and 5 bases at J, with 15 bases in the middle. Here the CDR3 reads CASSSDVGADEQYF. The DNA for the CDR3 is TGTGCCAGCAGTTCGGACGTTGGGGCTGACGAGCAGTACTTC.

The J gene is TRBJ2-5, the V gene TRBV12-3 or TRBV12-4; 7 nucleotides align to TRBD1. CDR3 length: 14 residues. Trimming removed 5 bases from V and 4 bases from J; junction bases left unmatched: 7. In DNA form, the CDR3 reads TGTGCCAGCAGTCAGTTCTCAGGGGGAGAGACCCAGTACTTC. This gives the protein CASSQFSGGETQYF.

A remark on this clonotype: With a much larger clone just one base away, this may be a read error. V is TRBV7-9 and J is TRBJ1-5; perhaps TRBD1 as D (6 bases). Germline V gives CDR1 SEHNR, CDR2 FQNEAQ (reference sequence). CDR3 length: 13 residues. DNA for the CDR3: TGTGCCAGCAGCTTGAAGGGGGATCAGCCCCAGCAGTTT. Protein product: CASSLKGDQPQQF.